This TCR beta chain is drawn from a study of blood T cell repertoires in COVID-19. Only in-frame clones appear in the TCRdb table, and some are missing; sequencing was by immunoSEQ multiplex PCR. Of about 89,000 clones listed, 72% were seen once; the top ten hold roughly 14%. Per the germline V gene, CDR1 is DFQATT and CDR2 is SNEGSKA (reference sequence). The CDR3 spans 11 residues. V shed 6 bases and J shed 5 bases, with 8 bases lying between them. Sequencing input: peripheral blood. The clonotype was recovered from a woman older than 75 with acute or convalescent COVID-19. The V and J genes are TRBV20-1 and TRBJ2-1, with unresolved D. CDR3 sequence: CSAILNNEQFF. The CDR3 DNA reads TGCAGTGCAATTTTAAACAATGAGCAGTTCTTC.